Listed below are T cell receptor beta chains from one sample, sequenced in a study of blood T cell repertoires in COVID-19. Only in-frame clones appear in the TCRdb table, and some are missing; sequencing was by immunoSEQ multiplex PCR. The data show roughly 120,000 clones, approximately 87% seen once. Source material: peripheral blood. The origin of the receptors is a man younger than 45 with acute or convalescent COVID-19. The CDR3 runs from the conserved cysteine through the conserved F or W. A D gene is named only where the DNA matches it firmly. Rows may omit the clone size; those that give it use once, few, many or a size class.

length	V	size	D	J	CDR3	DNA
16	TRBV18	.	.	TRBJ2-1	CASSPSLQGGQGQQFF	TGTGCCAGCTCACCAAGTCTTCAGGGCGGTCAGGGCCAGCAGTTCTTC
14	TRBV19	.	TRBD2	TRBJ2-5	CASSRAGGRETQYF	TGTGCCAGTAGTAGGGCGGGAGGGCGAGAGACCCAGTACTTC
15	TRBV7-9	.	TRBD1	TRBJ1-2	CASSQIQGLWDGYTF	TGTGCCAGCAGCCAGATACAGGGGCTCTGGGATGGCTACACCTTC
15	TRBV5-1	.	TRBD1	TRBJ1-3	CASSLEGAVGNTIYF	TGCGCCAGCAGCTTGGAGGGGGCGGTTGGAAACACCATATATTTT
11	TRBV20-1	.	.	TRBJ1-2	CSASLGRGYTF	TGCAGTGCTAGTCTCGGTCGGGGCTACACCTTC
14	TRBV3-1/TRBV3-2	.	.	TRBJ2-3	CASSLRGGYGTQYF	TGTGCCAGCAGCCTCCGGGGTGGATACGGTACGCAGTATTTT
15	TRBV3-1/TRBV3-2	.	.	TRBJ2-5	CASSQGHRIKETQYF	TGTGCCAGCAGCCAGGGACATCGGATTAAAGAGACCCAGTACTTC
15	TRBV2	.	TRBD1	TRBJ2-7	CASSEAGRGSYEQYF	TGTGCCAGCAGTGAAGCAGGCAGGGGGTCCTACGAGCAGTACTTC
16	TRBV27	few	TRBD1	TRBJ1-5	CASSPSAGTGGLAQHF	TGTGCCAGCAGTCCATCCGCCGGGACAGGGGGATTGGCCCAGCATTTT
12	TRBV5-4	.	.	TRBJ1-2	CASSPTDHGYTF	TGTGCCAGCAGCCCCACAGATCATGGCTACACCTTC
15	TRBV5-1	.	.	TRBJ1-1	CASSLPGRRDTEAFF	TGCGCCAGCAGCTTGCCAGGGCGTAGGGACACTGAAGCTTTCTTT
13	TRBV30	.	.	TRBJ1-5	CAWSVGANQPQHF	TGTGCCTGGAGTGTGGGAGCCAATCAGCCCCAGCATTTT
17	TRBV19	.	.	TRBJ2-2	CASSIRGRASETGELFF	TGTGCCAGTAGTATCCGGGGCCGGGCTAGCGAAACCGGGGAGCTGTTTTTT
14	TRBV4-1	.	TRBD2	TRBJ2-1	CASRRLAGHNEQFF	TGCGCCAGCAGAAGGCTAGCGGGACACAATGAGCAGTTCTTC
16	TRBV19	.	.	TRBJ1-1	CASSMQGPPMNTEAFF	TGTGCCAGTAGTATGCAGGGCCCACCGATGAACACTGAAGCTTTCTTT
18	TRBV7-6	.	.	TRBJ1-6	CASSSSRTVSSYNSPLHF	TGTGCCAGCAGCTCCTCTCGGACAGTGAGCTCCTATAATTCACCCCTCCACTTT
15	TRBV6-6	.	TRBD1	TRBJ1-1	CASSSGTGGITEAFF	TGTGCCAGCAGTTCCGGGACAGGGGGAATCACTGAAGCTTTCTTT
13	TRBV6-6	.	.	TRBJ1-1	CASSYSRNTEAFF	TGTGCCAGCAGTTACTCGAGGAACACTGAAGCTTTCTTT
15	TRBV18	.	TRBD1	TRBJ2-1	CASSPIDRAFNEQFF	TGTGCCAGCTCACCGATTGACAGGGCGTTCAATGAGCAGTTCTTC
15	TRBV4-1	few	.	TRBJ1-2	CASSQDAGLDYGYTF	TGCGCCAGCAGCCAAGACGCTGGGCTTGACTATGGCTACACCTTC
14	TRBV6-2/TRBV6-3	.	.	TRBJ1-1	CASSLLNGLDKAFF	TGTGCCAGCAGTCTACTCAATGGGCTGGATAAGGCTTTCTTT
16	TRBV7-8	.	.	TRBJ1-5	CASSPVGGLSNQPQHF	TGTGCCAGCAGCCCAGTCGGGGGATTAAGCAATCAGCCCCAGCATTTT
16	TRBV6-2/TRBV6-3	few	TRBD1	TRBJ1-2	CASSRVAGTEAYGYTF	TGTGCCAGCAGTCGTGTCGCCGGGACAGAGGCTTATGGCTACACCTTC
19	TRBV5-4	.	TRBD2	TRBJ2-3	CASSSGLAGAIITTDTQYF	TGTGCCAGCAGCTCGGGACTAGCGGGGGCCATTATTACCACAGATACGCAGTATTTT
15	TRBV4-1	.	.	TRBJ1-3	CASSQAGGTGNTIYF	TGCGCCAGCAGCCAAGCGGGGGGAACTGGAAACACCATATATTTT
14	TRBV19	.	.	TRBJ2-7	CASSMTGPSYEQYF	TGTGCCAGTAGTATGACAGGACCTTCCTACGAGCAGTACTTC
14	TRBV11-2	few	TRBD1	TRBJ1-4	CASSRTGRNEKLFF	TGTGCCAGCAGCCGGACAGGGCGGAATGAAAAACTGTTTTTT
16	TRBV7-8	.	TRBD2	TRBJ2-5	CASSLFSGGPQETQYF	TGTGCCAGCAGCTTATTTAGCGGGGGTCCTCAAGAGACCCAGTACTTC
12	TRBV10-3	.	.	TRBJ1-1	CAVESRNTEAFF	TGTGCCGTAGAATCCCGAAACACTGAAGCTTTCTTT
15	TRBV7-9	.	.	TRBJ1-2	CASSLVLGPSAGYTF	TGTGCCAGCAGCTTAGTGCTGGGGCCTTCCGCGGGCTACACCTTC
19	TRBV19	.	TRBD1	TRBJ2-1	CASSIKQGWRDRAYNEQFF	TGTGCCAGTAGTATAAAACAGGGGTGGCGGGACAGGGCGTACAATGAGCAGTTCTTC
14	TRBV4-2	.	.	TRBJ1-2	CASSQDEGVRGYTF	TGTGCCAGCAGCCAAGATGAGGGGGTGAGGGGCTACACCTTC
16	TRBV18	.	.	TRBJ1-2	CASSPPAGGGSYGYTF	TGTGCCAGCTCACCACCGGCGGGGGGTGGTAGCTATGGCTACACCTTC
14	TRBV7-8	.	TRBD1	TRBJ1-4	CASSPGTAVEKLFF	TGTGCCAGCAGCCCCGGGACAGCAGTCGAAAAACTGTTTTTT
14	TRBV29-1	few	.	TRBJ2-7	CSVYHLESSYEQYF	TGCAGCGTTTATCACTTAGAAAGCTCCTACGAGCAGTACTTC